The 18 T cell receptor beta chains given below trace back to one sample, sequenced in a study of T cell responses to AZD1222 COVID-19 vaccine (dated by TCRdb to the early 2020s). The library was prepared using the immunoSEQ multiplex PCR assay. The table was pulled from immuneACCESS by TCRdb, which kept in-frame rearrangements only. Such tables lose some clones; where checked, under half of the loss comes from unresolved V genes, and the rest has no known cause. The sample contains about 97,000 clones, nearly 90% of them found a single time. The ten largest clones take up roughly 3% of the sample. Per the publication, the time point label means: baseline before first vaccination. Material: peripheral blood, obtained on day 0 of AZD1222 vaccination. These receptor sequences come from an adult in good health.

A few counts support this clone. The gene calls are TRBV7-9 and TRBJ2-7; a weak D match, TRBD2 (5 bases). The germline V gene encodes CDR1 SEHNR and CDR2 FQNEAQ (reference sequence). The V end was cut by 5 bases, the J end by 5 bases, with 7 bases between. CDR3 length: 11 amino acids. The CDR3 DNA follows: TGTGCCAGCAGCCCCGGGGACGAGCAGTACTTC. Encoded protein: CASSPGDEQYF.

The V and J genes are TRBV15 and TRBJ1-6; D ambiguous. V dropped 1 base and J dropped 1 base, with 8 bases sitting between them. CDR1 and CDR2 (germline): LNHNV, YYDKDF (reference sequence). This CDR3 is 16 amino acids long. CDR3 DNA: TGTGCCACCAGCAGAGGGGTGGGATCCTATAATTCACCCCTCCACTTT. It translates to CATSRGVGSYNSPLHF.

The chain combines TRBV30 with TRBJ1-4, with 9 bases identical to TRBD1. J gave up 8 bases and V 1 base, and 5 bases lay outside the gene matches. CDR3 length: 14 amino acids. Looked up from germline, CDR1 is GTSNPN and CDR2 is SVGIG (reference sequence). The CDR3 DNA reads as TGTGCCTGGAGTGGGACAGGGGCGAGAGAAAAACTGTTTTTT. It translates to CAWSGTGAREKLFF.

In DNA form, the CDR3 reads TGTGCCAGCAGCCTGACAGTGACGAATTCACCCCTCCACTTT. This translates into CASSLTVTNSPLHF. The genes are TRBV2 and TRBJ1-6; a possible D gene is TRBD1 (5 bases). The CDR3 extends over 14 amino acids. The V gene's germline CDR1 is SNHLY and CDR2 FYNNEI. V gave up 6 bases and J gave up 7 bases, with 13 bases separating them. Variable domain in full (rest from reference TRBV2 and TRBJ1-6): EPEVTQTPSHQVTQMGQEVILRCVPISNHLYFYWYRQILGQKVEFLVSFYNNEISEKSEIFDDQFSVERPDGSNFTLKIRSTKLEDSAMYFCASSLTVTNSPLHFGNGTRLTVT.

This clone turned up a few times. V gene TRBV11-2 combines with J gene TRBJ1-3; D possibly corresponds to TRBD1 (6 bases). Trimming left V 1 base short and J 0 bases short, with 7 bases between. The CDR3 has 15 amino acids. Germline V CDR1 and CDR2: SGHAT, FQNNGV. The CDR3 loop reads CASSLGTASGNTIYF. CDR3 DNA sequence: TGTGCCAGCAGCTTAGGGACAGCCTCTGGAAACACCATATATTTT. The whole variable domain, filled in from reference TRBV11-2 and TRBJ1-3, reads EAGVAQSPRYKIIEKRQSVAFWCNPISGHATLYWYQQILGQGPKLLIQFQNNGVVDDSQLPKDRFSAERLKGVDSTLKIQPAKLEDSAVYLCASSLGTASGNTIYFGEGSWLTVV.

The chain couples TRBV7-3 to TRBJ1-2; D remains unclear. The germline V gene encodes CDR1 SGHTA and CDR2 FQGTGA. CDR3 size: 15 residues. V was pared by 4 bases and J by 8 bases, with 20 bases between. The CDR3 DNA reads as TGTGCCAGCAGCTACACCCCCGGGAGGTTCGTCGGCTACACCTTC. Its translation is CASSYTPGRFVGYTF.

The chain couples TRBV3-1 (or the pseudogene TRBV3-2) to TRBJ2-1; 10 bases are shared with TRBD1. Germline values: CDR1 LGHDT, CDR2 YNNKEL (reference sequence). J lost 8 bases, V lost 4 bases, and 8 bases had no gene match. The CDR3 sequence is 15 residues long. The CDR3 here is CASSPRDRGGDEQFF. The CDR3 region has the DNA TGTGCCAGCAGCCCCCGGGACAGGGGTGGCGATGAGCAGTTCTTC.

The chain recombines TRBV12-3 or TRBV12-4 with TRBJ2-7, with D possibly matching TRBD2 (5 bases). V was pared by 3 bases and J by 6 bases, with 9 bases between. The CDR3 length is 12 residues. Written as DNA, the CDR3 is TGTGCCAGCAGTTTCGGGAACTCCGAGCAGTACTTC. Protein sequence: CASSFGNSEQYF.

This clone has only one observation. J is TRBJ1-6 and V is TRBV12-5; 8 bases align to TRBD1. CDR3 size: 16 residues. The germline gives CDR1 LGHNT, CDR2 FRNRAP. With V trimmed by 0 bases and J by 10 bases, 8 bases remained unmatched. Here the CDR3 DNA reads TGTGCTAGTGGTTTGGTAATGACAGGGGTAGGCTCACCCCTCCACTTT. Amino acids: CASGLVMTGVGSPLHF.

This sequence joins TRBV25-1 and TRBJ1-2; D gene unclear. The V gene lost 2 bases and the J gene lost 8 bases, with 12 bases spanning the gap. CDR1 and CDR2 (germline): MGHDK, SYGVNS. The CDR3 loop spans 13 amino acids. DNA for the CDR3: TGTGCCAGCAGTGAACCGGGCCTGTCGGGCTACACCTTC. Translated: CASSEPGLSGYTF.

The rearrangement uses TRBV30 and TRBJ1-4; 12 bases align to TRBD1. Germline V lookup: CDR1 GTSNPN, CDR2 SVGIG (reference sequence). The CDR3 loop spans 14 amino acids. The J segment lost 8 bases and the V segment lost 4 bases, leaving 5 bases of the junction unmatched. Written as DNA, the CDR3 is TGTGCCTGGACCAAAGGGACAGGGGGCGAAAAACTGTTTTTT. Protein product: CAWTKGTGGEKLFF.

V is TRBV7-8 and J is TRBJ1-4; D unclear. The CDR3 length is 14 residues. Germline V gene sequence: CDR1 SGHVS, CDR2 FQNEAQ. Trimming took 1 base from V and 6 from J, leaving 9 bases between them. The CDR3 bases are TGTGCCAGCAGCTTAGGAGGGTCCCATGAAAAACTGTTTTTT. It yields the protein CASSLGGSHEKLFF. Together with reference TRBV7-8 and TRBJ1-4, the CDR3 gives the full variable domain: GAGVSQSPRYKVAKRGQDVALRCDPISGHVSLFWYQQALGQGPEFLTYFQNEAQLDKSGLPSDRFFAERPEGSVSTLKIQRTQQEDSAVYLCASSLGGSHEKLFFGSGTQLSVL.

This chain connects TRBV5-1 to TRBJ1-1, with TRBD1 matching 7 bases. The CDR3 runs to 15 residues. V was pared by 4 bases and J by 1 base, with 7 bases of the junction left unmatched. CDR1 SGHRS and CDR2 YFSETQ come from the germline V gene. The CDR3 coding sequence is TGCGCCAGCAGCATATGGACAGGCTCGAACACTGAAGCTTTCTTT. Protein sequence: CASSIWTGSNTEAFF.

This chain uses TRBV7-2 with TRBJ2-5; possibly TRBD1 for D (5 bases). Germline CDR1 SGHTA, CDR2 FQGNSA. Trimming stripped 2 bases from V and 5 bases from J, with 12 bases between. This CDR3 has 14 amino acids. CDR3 in DNA: TGTGCCAGCAGCTTACAAGGGGTCCTGGAGACCCAGTACTTC. The encoded protein is CASSLQGVLETQYF.

The chain links TRBV7-6 to TRBJ2-2; D is possibly TRBD2 (6 bases). This CDR3 comprises 15 residues. CDR1 is SGHVS, CDR2 FNYEAQ, per germline. Between the trimmed V and J ends, which lost 1 base and 3 bases, there was a span of 9 bases. The CDR3 DNA is TGTGCCAGCAGCTTAGTGGGAGGCGACACCGGGGAGCTGTTTTTT. It specifies CASSLVGGDTGELFF.

Only one count was recorded for this clone. The V call is TRBV5-5, the J call TRBJ2-7, with D perhaps matching TRBD2 (6 bases). Germline V gives CDR1 SGHKS, CDR2 YYEKEE (reference sequence). Trimming shortened V by 0 bases and J by 4 bases, and 8 bases separated the two germline ends. This CDR3 spans 13 amino acids. The CDR3 coding sequence is TGTGCCAGCAGCTTGGCTGCGGGATACGAGCAGTACTTC. Translating gives CASSLAAGYEQYF.

This clone has just a few counts. The chain carries TRBV30 and TRBJ1-1; D remains ambiguous. Germline CDR1 is GTSNPN and CDR2 is SVGIG (reference sequence). V was pared by 0 bases and J by 2 bases, with 10 bases between. The CDR3 contains 14 residues. DNA for the CDR3: TGTGCCTGGAGTGTGGTTTACACTAACACTGAAGCTTTCTTT. It translates to CAWSVVYTNTEAFF. Based on the CDR3 plus reference TRBV30 and TRBJ1-1, the full variable domain is SQTIHQWPATLVQPVGSPLSLECTVEGTSNPNLYWYRQAAGRGLQLLFYSVGIGQISSEVPQNLSASRPQDRQFILSSKKLLLSDSGFYLCAWSVVYTNTEAFFGQGTRLTVV.

This chain links TRBV4-1 with TRBJ1-1; D call uncertain. CDR3 length equals 15 residues. Per the germline V gene, CDR1 is MGHRA and CDR2 is YSYEKL. Trimming removed 1 base from V and 1 base from J, with 10 bases in between. CDR3 nucleotide sequence: TGCGCCAGCAGCCAAGCAGACACCGGGAACACTGAAGCTTTCTTT. It translates to CASSQADTGNTEAFF.